This TCR beta chain was profiled in a study of T cell repertoires in cytomegalovirus infection. As for the study in general: Matching HLA type, along with CMV infection, was indicated by public TCR beta signatures.

Study results and caveats: There were carriers of CMV plus the relevant HLA, and cumulative public TCR beta family frequency identified them. Within the response measured ex vivo, HLA-C-restricted CMV-specific TCR beta clonotypes were dominant.

Each CDR3 protein gets one entry after TCRdb re-called the reads with MiXCR. The data show around 120,000 distinct CDR3 sequences, 7.5% to 9% seen once. The CDR3 is 15 residues long. Germline loops: CDR1 MDHEN, CDR2 SYDVKM. Trimming removed 1 base at V and 0 bases at J, with 10 bases between. Remarks on this clonotype: Its target is not known.

Sequenced material: PBMCs. The chain has TRBV28 and TRBJ2-7; D gene uncertain. The sequence derives from a human donor in good health (CMV status not recorded). Some clones in this sample may be carry-over from other donors' samples. Written as DNA, the CDR3 is TGTGCCAGCAGTTTATCGGCAGGCGACTCCTACGAGCAGTACTTC. Its protein product is CASSLSAGDSYEQYF.